The sequence of this T cell receptor beta chain was determined in a study of identical twins. This clonotype was seen a few times. What it recognizes is unknown. General study findings and limits: Compared with models, monozygotic twins showed more out-of-frame TCR alpha sharing. High-abundance cord blood beta clonotypes had fewer insertions; memory repertoires showed none. Diverse VJ usage suggested most zero-insertion clonotypes were not invariant T cells.

A universal primer site came from template switching; cDNA carried unique molecular identifiers. MiXCR, applied by TCRdb to the 5' RACE reads, yields one record per CDR3 protein. Found here are under 300,000 distinct CDR3 sequences, roughly an eighth of them singletons; the top ten hold approximately 8.8%. Trimming stripped 1 base from V and 3 bases from J, with 12 bases between. Germline V gene lookup returns CDR1 DFQATT and CDR2 SNEGSKA (reference sequence). The length of the CDR3 is 15 residues. Sequenced input: memory (CD45RO+) T cells sorted from blood. The chain links TRBV20-1 to TRBJ2-2; no definite D call. This clonotype originated in a woman younger than 30 in good health. Written as DNA, the CDR3 is TGCAGTGCTAGAGTTACTCTGCCGGACACCGGGGAGCTGTTTTTT. Its translation: CSARVTLPDTGELFF.